This T cell receptor beta chain was recovered during a study of response to subunit inactivated influenza vaccine. CDR3 size: 14 residues. Germline V CDR1 and CDR2: SGHVS, FQNEAQ. TCRdb independently ran MiXCR on the RT-PCR reads; one entry per CDR3 protein. The sample has around 520,000 distinct CDR3 sequences; around 11% are singletons. This clonotype was seen only a few times. No antigen is known for it. At one boundary the junction diverges from the germline segment, which might be a read error. Points from the study as a whole: A suggestion made by the authors is that each seasonal influenza vaccination recruits few new T cells.

This chain connects TRBV7-8 to TRBJ2-2; D perhaps matches TRBD2 (5 bases). This TCR derives from a man between 45 and 60 years old who received an inactivated influenza vaccine. Sequencing was performed on PBMCs from blood, taken on the day of vaccination. CDR3 DNA: TGTGCCGGCAGGACTTTCGCGAACACCGGGGAGCTGTTTTTT. It yields the protein CAGRTFANTGELFF.